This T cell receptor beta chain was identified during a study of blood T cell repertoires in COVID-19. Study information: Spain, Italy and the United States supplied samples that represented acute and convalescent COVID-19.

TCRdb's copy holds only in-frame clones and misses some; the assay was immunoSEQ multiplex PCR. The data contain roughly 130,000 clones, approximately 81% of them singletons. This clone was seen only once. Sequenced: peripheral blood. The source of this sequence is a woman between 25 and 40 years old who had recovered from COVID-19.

CDR3 sequence reads: CASSQGEAARAQYF. In DNA form, the CDR3 reads TGTGCCAGCAGCCAAGGGGAGGCGGCCCGGGCCCAGTACTTC. The gene calls are TRBV3-1 (or the pseudogene TRBV3-2) and TRBJ2-5, with D possibly being TRBD2 (6 bases). From germline, CDR1 is LGHDT and CDR2 YNNKEL (reference sequence). Trimming left V 1 base short and J 9 bases short, with 15 bases between. The CDR3 contains 14 residues.